This TCR beta chain was sequenced for a study of blood T cell repertoires in COVID-19. Study as a whole: The analysed material was cDNA or gDNA that came from T cells, B-cell-depleted T cells, or PBMCs.

V was clipped by 6 bases and J by 1 base, with 7 bases between them. Looked up from germline, CDR1 is MNHEY and CDR2 is SMNVEV (reference sequence). The CDR3 consists of 12 residues. Assay used: immunoSEQ multiplex PCR; TCRdb lists only in-frame clones, some missing. Found here are about 14,000 clones, roughly 75% of them singletons; the top ten hold 20% to 25%. V gene TRBV27 combines with J gene TRBJ2-7; no definite D call. This TCR was recovered from a boy aged 2 to 10 with active or convalescent COVID-19. The sample consisted of peripheral blood. CDR3 protein: CASSSTSYEQYF. CDR3 nucleotides: TGTGCCAGCAGCTCAACTTCCTACGAGCAGTACTTC.